This T cell receptor (beta chain) comes out of a study of blood T cell repertoires in COVID-19 (TCRdb year 2020). As for the study more broadly: Samples from collaborators originated in the United States, Italy and Spain and spanned both the acute and convalescent phases of COVID-19. The prospective study material was composed of cDNA or gDNA derived from T cells, B-cell-depleted T cells, or PBMCs. The dataset comprised deeply sampled blood TCRbeta repertoires from subjects exposed to, actively infected with, or recovered from COVID-19. A freely available public database, intended as a resource for researchers studying the immune response to SARS-CoV-2, is where the repertoires were released. Samples were obtained from the ongoing ImmuneRACE study (first 160 participants) and from 1,254 subjects provided by 6 global collaborators. The sample metadata nearly always contained a de-identified subject ID, COVID-19 status, age in years and sex. Where available, HLA class I and class II types were taken from metadata supplied by the sample provider and were not determined by assay-based typing.

One collaborating source in Seattle enrolled patients during active infection and followed them longitudinally through the course of disease. Whole blood was collected in K2EDTA tubes by collaborating institutions according to the institutions' own protocols. For TCRbeta analysis, collaborator samples were shipped as frozen whole blood, as isolated PBMCs, or as DNA extracted from either sample type. In regard to this clone: What antigen it recognizes has not been identified. Nothing much larger sits one base from this clone, and base qualities are not available.

TCRbeta CDR3 regions were amplified from genomic DNA by means of the immunoSEQ Assay, a bias-controlled multiplex PCR. The original pipeline was this. The number of nucleated cells in each sample was estimated by amplification of reference gene primers within the assay. To quantify the absolute abundance of each unique TCRbeta CDR3 rearrangement, sequence reads were collapsed and filtered. For each sample, productive Simpson clonality was calculated as the square root of Simpson's diversity index over productive rearrangements. This immuneACCESS table, as held by TCRdb, lists in-frame sequences with V and J called but not all clones. Of the missing ones, under half trace to an unresolved V gene in checked studies; the others have no known cause. The V and J calls and the clone size are those of that table, but D and trimming were determined from the DNA. Counted in this sample were a few hundred thousand clones; roughly 90% of them appeared once. Less than 2% of the sample is in the top ten clones.

Results and caveats for the whole study, not just this receptor: The amount of clinical and demographic metadata varied by source and participant and was provided uncurated.

The clonotype comes from a woman in her 30s with COVID-19, enrolled during active disease. Sequences were obtained from peripheral blood.

The DNA reads as follows: TGTGCCAGCAATTACTTGGGGGGAAGTGAAGCTTTCTTT. Its coded protein is CASNYLGGSEAFF. The V gene is TRBV12-3 or TRBV12-4 and the J gene is TRBJ1-1; TRBD1 is a possible D gene, resting on 5 matching bases. V sheds 7 bases and J sheds 7 bases, leaving 16 bases between their ends. The CDR3, from cysteine to phenylalanine, totals 13 residues. Only the CDR3 portion is preserved as DNA: 39 bases, with reading frame beginning at the first base.